These 23 T cell receptor beta chains were sequenced from one sample in a study of neurological immune-mediated disorders. Each CDR3 protein is one row after TCRdb ran MiXCR on the 5' RACE reads. The profile shows 39,000 or so distinct CDR3 sequences, about 2.3% of them singletons. The source material was PBMCs. Receptors were obtained from a man younger than 40 with multiple sclerosis.

Many counts were recorded for this clonotype. The rearrangement uses TRBV7-6 and TRBJ2-4; TRBD1 or TRBD2 may be the D gene (5 bases each). Trimming removed 4 bases from V and 3 bases from J, with 13 bases in between. The germline V gene has CDR1 SGHVS and CDR2 FNYEAQ. The CDR3 is 15 residues long. The CDR3 bases are TGTGCCAGCAGCTCAACCCGGGACGGCAAAAACATTCAGTACTTC. It yields the protein CASSSTRDGKNIQYF.

The rearrangement links TRBV29-1 to TRBJ1-1; D remains unclear. The germline gives CDR1 SQVTM, CDR2 ANQGSEA. The ends were cut back, 4 bases at V and 7 bases at J, with 10 bases in the middle. The CDR3 loop spans 11 amino acids. In DNA, the CDR3 is TGCAGCGTTGTCAGGAGCAGTGAAGCTTTCTTT. Residues: CSVVRSSEAFF.

This clonotype has a count of ten or more. This rearrangement joins TRBV7-6 to TRBJ2-1, with D possibly being TRBD1 (6 bases). The CDR3 is 13 residues long. V was clipped by 1 base and J by 15 bases, with 16 bases between them. The germline V gene encodes CDR1 SGHVS and CDR2 FNYEAQ. CDR3 region: CASSLGTGQGMFF. The CDR3 bases are TGTGCCAGCAGCTTAGGTACCGGGCAGGGGATGTTCTTC.

This clonotype has ten or more counts. The DNA for the CDR3 is TGCGCTACCCGTACTAGCGGCACAGATACGCAGTATTTT. This gives the protein CATRTSGTDTQYF. The rearrangement joins TRBV5-1 to TRBJ2-3; 7 nucleotides agree with TRBD2. Per germline, CDR1 SGHRS and CDR2 YFSETQ. The CDR3 consists of 13 residues.

This clonotype was seen ten or more times. The chain joins TRBV5-1 to TRBJ2-5; D gene uncertain. CDR3 length: 14 amino acids. Trimming pared 4 bases from V and 1 base from J, leaving 11 bases between. Germline assignment: CDR1 SGHRS and CDR2 YFSETQ. The CDR3 DNA sequence: TGCGCCAGCAGCACCGGACGGCTCCAAGAGACCCAGTACTTC. Translation gives CASSTGRLQETQYF. Full variable domain (outside the CDR3, taken from reference TRBV5-1 and TRBJ2-5): KAGVTQTPRYLIKTRGQQVTLSCSPISGHRSVSWYQQTPGQGLQFLFEYFSETQRNKGNFPGRFSGRQFSNSRSEMNVSTLELGDSALYLCASSTGRLQETQYFGPGTRLLVL.

This clonotype was found many times. This chain links TRBV7-2 with TRBJ2-7, with D unclear. This CDR3 is 15 amino acids long. Germline V lookup: CDR1 SGHTA, CDR2 FQGNSA. The V gene lost 3 bases and the J gene lost 0 bases, with 12 bases spanning the gap. DNA of the CDR3: TGTGCCAGCAGCTTCAAATCAGCCTCCTCCTACGAGCAGTACTTC. It specifies CASSFKSASSYEQYF.

This clonotype was picked up many times. V and J are TRBV10-3 and TRBJ1-6; tentatively, D is TRBD1 (6 bases). Germline assignment: CDR1 ENHRY and CDR2 SYGVKD. Trimming took 10 bases from V and 7 from J, leaving 20 bases between them. The CDR3 has 15 residues. The CDR3: CATQDGGGENSPLHF. DNA of the CDR3: TGTGCCACCCAAGACGGAGGGGGAGAAAATTCACCCCTCCACTTT.

This clonotype was seen ten or more times. The chain employs TRBV7-9 and TRBJ1-1; D call uncertain. V gave up 0 bases and J gave up 4 bases, with 6 bases separating them. CDR3 size: 13 residues. The germline CDR1 and CDR2 sequences are SEHNR and FQNEAQ (reference sequence). CDR3 sequence: CASSLAESTEAFF. CDR3 bases: TGTGCCAGCAGCTTAGCGGAGAGCACTGAAGCTTTCTTT.

This clonotype was counted at least ten times. This sequence joins TRBV6-5 and TRBJ1-5; TRBD1 aligns across 7 bases. This CDR3 contains 15 residues. In germline, CDR1 is MNHEY, CDR2 SVGAGI. With V trimmed by 6 bases and J by 2 bases, 7 bases remained unmatched. The CDR3 reads CASSRNRGGNQPQHF. In DNA, the CDR3 is TGTGCCAGCAGCCGAAACAGGGGTGGCAATCAGCCCCAGCATTTT.

This clonotype was recorded a few times. The rearrangement links TRBV5-8 to TRBJ2-1, with D unresolved. Germline CDR1 is SGHTS and CDR2 is YDEGEE. Trimming stripped 2 bases from V and 7 bases from J, with 13 bases between. This CDR3 spans 14 amino acids. This CDR3 is CASSFGDGENEQFF. The CDR3 coding sequence is TGTGCCAGCAGCTTCGGTGATGGGGAAAATGAGCAGTTCTTC.

The table lists this clonotype with many counts. The chain links TRBV27 to TRBJ2-3; D ambiguous. Germline V gives CDR1 MNHEY, CDR2 SMNVEV (reference sequence). The CDR3 extends over 11 amino acids. Trimming took 2 bases from V and 10 from J, leaving 7 bases between them. The CDR3, as DNA: TGTGCCAGCAGTTTAGGTGAAGCGCAGTATTTT. It translates to CASSLGEAQYF.

The V and J genes are TRBV2 and TRBJ2-7; a weak D match, TRBD2 (5 bases). The CDR3 runs 16 residues. V was pared by 4 bases and J by 3 bases, with 19 bases between. Germline V gene lookup returns CDR1 SNHLY and CDR2 FYNNEI. The CDR3 sequence is CASSAPERESHYEQYF. CDR3 bases: TGTGCCAGCAGTGCCCCCGAAAGGGAGTCCCACTACGAGCAGTACTTC.

This clonotype has ten or more counts. This chain connects TRBV5-1 to TRBJ2-1, with D perhaps TRBD1 (6 bases). CDR1 and CDR2 (germline): SGHRS, YFSETQ. Trimming removed 0 bases at V and 6 bases at J, with 16 bases between. The CDR3 has 16 amino acids. The CDR3: CASSLVTGGDSNEQFF. CDR3 bases: TGCGCCAGCAGCTTGGTGACAGGCGGAGATAGCAATGAGCAGTTCTTC.

This clonotype was detected ten times or more. This chain connects TRBV5-1 to TRBJ2-7; TRBD1 agrees at 10 bases. Germline V gene data show CDR1 as SGHRS and CDR2 as YFSETQ. Germline trimming cut 4 bases from V and 1 base from J; bases unmatched to any gene: 8. The CDR3 is 16 residues long. CDR3 sequence (DNA): TGCGCCAGCAGCCCGAGCAGGGACAGGGGTTCCTACGAGCAGTACTTC. This encodes CASSPSRDRGSYEQYF.

This clonotype was found many times. The rearrangement links TRBV20-1 to TRBJ2-3; 8 nucleotides match TRBD2. The trim removed 1 base at V and 0 bases at J, leaving 6 bases unmatched. Germline loops: CDR1 DFQATT, CDR2 SNEGSKA (reference sequence). The CDR3 is made up of 16 amino acids. As DNA, the CDR3 is TGCAGTGCTAGAGCCCTACTAGCGGCCAGCACAGATACGCAGTATTTT. Protein product: CSARALLAASTDTQYF.

This clonotype was counted many times. The V and J genes are TRBV7-8 and TRBJ1-5; D not resolved. The CDR3 extends over 14 amino acids. CDR1 is SGHVS and CDR2 is FQNEAQ in the germline V gene. The V gene lost 2 bases and the J gene lost 2 bases, with 7 bases spanning the gap. The CDR3: CASSLLPGNQPQHF. CDR3 nucleotides: TGTGCCAGCAGCTTATTACCGGGCAATCAGCCCCAGCATTTT.

This clonotype was detected many times. This rearrangement joins TRBV5-1 to TRBJ2-3, with no clear D. CDR1 is SGHRS, CDR2 YFSETQ, per germline. The CDR3 runs to 13 residues. V lost 4 bases and J 2 bases, leaving 8 bases between the germline ends. CDR3 in DNA: TGCGCCAGCAGCGACGGGTCCACAGATACGCAGTATTTT. Protein: CASSDGSTDTQYF.

There are many counts of this clonotype. V usage is TRBV6-5 and J usage is TRBJ2-5; TRBD2 matches at 8 bases. This CDR3 spans 16 amino acids. Germline trimming cut 7 bases from V and 5 bases from J; bases unmatched to any gene: 15. CDR1 and CDR2 (germline): MNHEY, SVGAGI. The chain's CDR3 is CASNPLGGGALETQYF. The CDR3 DNA follows: TGTGCCAGCAACCCACTCGGGGGGGGGGCCTTGGAGACCCAGTACTTC.

This clonotype was counted many times. The V call is TRBV4-1, the J call TRBJ2-7; 7 positions agree with TRBD2. This CDR3 has 15 amino acids. The trim removed 0 bases at V and 2 bases at J, leaving 4 bases unmatched. CDR1 and CDR2 from the germline V gene are MGHRA and YSYEKL. CDR3 nucleotide sequence: TGCGCCAGCAGCCAAGATGGGACTACCACCTACGAGCAGTACTTC. Its protein product is CASSQDGTTTYEQYF.

This clonotype was recorded many times. The chain links TRBV20-1 to TRBJ2-3; D is perhaps TRBD2 (5 bases). Trimming took 3 bases from V and 0 from J, leaving 16 bases between them. CDR3 size: 16 residues. Germline V gene sequence: CDR1 DFQATT, CDR2 SNEGSKA (reference sequence). CDR3 in DNA: TGCAGTGCTAGTCCCCGGAGGACCGGTAGCACAGATACGCAGTATTTT. Protein: CSASPRRTGSTDTQYF.

This clonotype has a count of ten or more. The gene calls are TRBV5-1 and TRBJ2-3; no firm D call. This CDR3 region has 13 residues. V was clipped by 4 bases and J by 2 bases, with 8 bases between them. Germline-derived CDR1 and CDR2 are SGHRS and YFSETQ. Here the CDR3 reads CASSEGFTDTQYF. DNA for the CDR3: TGCGCCAGCAGCGAAGGGTTCACAGATACGCAGTATTTT.

In its sample, this clonotype was seen many times. V gene TRBV28 combines with J gene TRBJ1-2; unclear D gene. Trimming took 5 bases from V and 3 from J, leaving 13 bases between them. Germline CDR1 MDHEN, CDR2 SYDVKM. The CDR3 runs 14 residues. The CDR3 spells CASSTPSDYYGYTF. Here the CDR3 DNA reads TGTGCCAGCAGTACGCCGTCGGATTACTATGGCTACACCTTC.

The chain has TRBV11-1 and TRBJ2-2, with 12 bases matching TRBD2. The CDR3 length is 17 residues. J gave up 7 bases and V 5 bases, and 11 bases lay outside the gene matches. CDR1 is SGHAT, CDR2 FQDESV, per germline (reference sequence). CDR3 amino acids: CASSLRWTSGIVGELFF. The CDR3 region has the DNA TGTGCCAGCAGCCTAAGATGGACTAGCGGGATAGTCGGGGAGCTGTTTTTT.